This T cell receptor beta chain derives from a study of PD-L1 blockade in urothelial cancer. Some clones are missing from TCRdb's copy, which holds only in-frame ones; the method was immunoSEQ multiplex PCR. The repertoire includes under 45,000 clones, approximately 80% of them detected once, and roughly 18% sits in the top ten. The sequence was obtained from a man aged 55 to 70 with urothelial cancer. The specimen was PBMCs, collected around atezolizumab (anti-PD-L1) treatment.

The chain's CDR3 is CASSGLGMASSNQPQHF. In nucleotides, the CDR3 is TGTGCCAGCAGTGGACTCGGGATGGCAAGCAGCAATCAGCCCCAGCATTTT. The chain combines TRBV2 with TRBJ1-5; no definite D call. Trimming pared 4 bases from V and 1 base from J, leaving 17 bases between. The germline CDR1 and CDR2 sequences are SNHLY and FYNNEI. CDR3 length: 17 residues.